The 12 T cell receptor beta chains given below trace back to one sample, sequenced in a study of breast tumors, draining lymph nodes, adjacent tissues. The lymph nodes were axillary draining lymph nodes from breast cancer patients. TCRdb redid the calling of the multiplex PCR reads with MiXCR, one entry per CDR3 protein. Among 130,000 or so distinct CDR3 sequences listed, 21% were seen once. The sequenced material came from axillary lymph node tissue. The source of these receptors is a female donor with breast cancer. Some clones in this sample may be carry-over from other donors' samples.

This clonotype was picked up many times. The chain carries TRBV6-5 and TRBJ2-7, with TRBD1 matching 9 bases. This CDR3 is built from 14 residues. The V gene's germline CDR1 is MNHEY and CDR2 SVGAGI. J was trimmed by 3 bases and V by 5 bases; bases with no gene match: 5. Here the CDR3 DNA reads TGTGCCAGCAGTAATCCGGGACAGGGCTACGAGCAGTACTTC. Translated, it gives CASSNPGQGYEQYF.

This clonotype was picked up many times. Here the CDR3 DNA reads TGCGCCAGCAGCGTTGGTGGCGACGAGCAGTACTTC. Protein product: CASSVGGDEQYF. The chain couples TRBV10-2 to TRBJ2-7, with unresolved D. The CDR3 sequence is 12 residues long. Germline V lookup: CDR1 WSHSY, CDR2 SAAADI. Trimming removed 6 bases at V and 5 bases at J, with 11 bases between.

This clonotype was found many times. This chain links TRBV20-1 with TRBJ2-1; D not resolved. Germline assignment: CDR1 DFQATT and CDR2 SNEGSKA (reference sequence). Trimming pared 5 bases from V and 15 bases from J, leaving 17 bases between. This CDR3 is 11 amino acids long. For the CDR3, the DNA is TGCAGTGCTGATCGGACCACCACACGGTTCTTC. It encodes CSADRTTTRFF.

Notes on this clonotype: A read error may explain this, as a much larger clone is one base away. The chain links TRBV18 to TRBJ1-2; TRBD1 might be the D (6 bases). The length of the CDR3 is 12 residues. Germline lookup yields CDR1 KGHSH and CDR2 LQKENI. Trimming removed 11 bases at V and 4 bases at J, with 14 bases between. CDR3 sequence reads: CARAGAGYGYTF. Here the CDR3 DNA reads TGTGCCCGAGCGGGGGCGGGCTATGGCTACACCTTC.

The rearrangement links TRBV27 to TRBJ2-1; 11 bases match TRBD2. The germline V gene has CDR1 MNHEY and CDR2 SMNVEV (reference sequence). The ends lost 3 bases at V and 12 bases at J; junction bases unmatched: 10. This CDR3 contains 15 residues. As DNA, the CDR3 is TGTGCCAGCAGTTTTTCTAGCGGGGGGCCTGGCGGGCAGTTCTTC. Residues: CASSFSSGGPGGQFF.

There are many counts of this clonotype. V gene TRBV20-1 combines with J gene TRBJ2-3; 9 bases line up with TRBD1. The junction had 5 bases not matched to a gene; V was cut back by 8 bases and J by 2 bases. The germline CDR1 and CDR2 sequences are DFQATT and SNEGSKA (reference sequence). This CDR3 region has 13 residues. CDR3 sequence reads: CSSGTGPTDTQYF. The DNA for the CDR3 is TGCAGTTCCGGGACAGGGCCCACAGATACGCAGTATTTT.

With respect to this clonotype: A single base separates this from a much larger clone, so it may be a read error. J is TRBJ2-1 and V is TRBV4-2; the match to TRBD2 covers 7 bases. Per the germline V gene, CDR1 is LGHNA and CDR2 is YNFKEQ. There are 15 residues in the CDR3. V was clipped by 2 bases and J by 8 bases; unmatched bases: 9. The CDR3 is CASSQRRSGNDEQFF. The CDR3 nucleotides are TGTGCCAGCAGCCAACGAAGGAGCGGGAACGATGAGCAGTTCTTC.

This clonotype was found many times. The CDR3 spells CASRHSDTQYF. The CDR3 DNA follows: TGCGCCAGTAGGCATTCGGATACGCAGTATTTT. J is TRBJ2-3 and V is TRBV10-2; no firm D call. Trimming shortened V by 9 bases and J by 6 bases, and 10 bases separated the two germline ends. Germline V gene data show CDR1 as WSHSY and CDR2 as SAAADI. The CDR3 loop spans 11 amino acids.

This clonotype was seen repeatedly, ten times or more. The V call is TRBV14, the J call TRBJ2-2; possibly TRBD2 for D (6 bases). The length of the CDR3 is 14 residues. Germline V CDR1 and CDR2: SGHDN, FVKESK. Trimming removed 4 bases at V and 4 bases at J, with 10 bases between. DNA for the CDR3: TGTGCCAGCAGCCTATCCGGGGGCACCGGGGAGCTGTTTTTT. Its protein product is CASSLSGGTGELFF.

Regarding this clonotype: A much larger clone is a single base away; this may be a read error. CDR3 sequence reads: CASSSAGSSYNDQFF. The CDR3 DNA is TGTGCCAGCAGCTCGGCCGGGAGCTCCTACAATGATCAGTTCTTC. The chain recombines TRBV7-2 with TRBJ2-1; weak D call: TRBD2 (6 bases). Germline values: CDR1 SGHTA, CDR2 FQGNSA. This CDR3 is built from 15 residues.

At least ten counts were recorded for this clonotype. This chain uses TRBV20-1 with TRBJ2-3, with 13 nucleotides matching TRBD2. The J segment lost 0 bases and the V segment lost 1 base, leaving 1 base of the junction unmatched. This CDR3 comprises 16 residues. Germline lookup yields CDR1 DFQATT and CDR2 SNEGSKA (reference sequence). CDR3 loop: CSARGGLAGSTDTQYF. In DNA, the CDR3 is TGCAGTGCTAGAGGGGGACTAGCGGGAAGCACAGATACGCAGTATTTT.

This clonotype has a handful of counts. At one boundary the junction diverges from the germline segment, which might be a read error. J is TRBJ2-3 and V is TRBV12-3 or TRBV12-4; 7 bases are shared with TRBD2. This CDR3 has 14 amino acids. The CDR3, as DNA: TGTGCCAGCAGCGTCCTAGCGGCATCCGGTACGCAGTGTTTT. Translation gives CASSVLAASGTQCF.